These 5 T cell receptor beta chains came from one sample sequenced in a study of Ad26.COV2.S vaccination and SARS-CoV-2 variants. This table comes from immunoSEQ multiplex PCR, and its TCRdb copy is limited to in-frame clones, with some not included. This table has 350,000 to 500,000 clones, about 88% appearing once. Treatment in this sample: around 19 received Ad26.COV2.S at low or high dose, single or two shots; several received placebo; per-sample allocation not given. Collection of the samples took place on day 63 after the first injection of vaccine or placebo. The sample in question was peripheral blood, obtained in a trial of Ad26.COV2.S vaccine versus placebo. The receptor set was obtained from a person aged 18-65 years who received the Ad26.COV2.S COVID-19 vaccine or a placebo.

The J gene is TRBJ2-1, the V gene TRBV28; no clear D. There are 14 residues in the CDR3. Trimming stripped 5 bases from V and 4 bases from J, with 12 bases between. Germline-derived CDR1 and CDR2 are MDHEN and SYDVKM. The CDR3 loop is CASSPAGGYNEQFF. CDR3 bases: TGTGCCAGCAGTCCCGCCGGCGGTTACAATGAGCAGTTCTTC. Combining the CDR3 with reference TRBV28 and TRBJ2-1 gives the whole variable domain DVKVTQSSRYLVKRTGEKVFLECVQDMDHENMFWYRQDPGLGLRLIYFSYDVKMKEKGDIPEGYSVSREKKERFSLILESASTNQTSMYLCASSPAGGYNEQFFGPGTRLTVL.

The CDR3 region has the DNA TGCGCCAGCAGCTTGCCCAGGTACACCGGGGAGCTGTTTTTT. It encodes CASSLPRYTGELFF. The chain uses TRBV4-1 and TRBJ2-2; no firm D call. The V gene's germline CDR1 is MGHRA and CDR2 YSYEKL. V was clipped by 5 bases and J by 3 bases, with 10 bases between them. This CDR3 comprises 14 residues.

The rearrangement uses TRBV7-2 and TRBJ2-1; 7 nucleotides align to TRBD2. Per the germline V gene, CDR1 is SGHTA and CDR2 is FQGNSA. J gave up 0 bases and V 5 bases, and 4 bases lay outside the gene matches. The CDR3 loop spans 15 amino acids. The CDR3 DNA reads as TGTGCCAGCAGCCCCGGGGGGTACTCCTACAATGAGCAGTTCTTC. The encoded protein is CASSPGGYSYNEQFF. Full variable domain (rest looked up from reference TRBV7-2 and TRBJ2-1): GAGVSQSPSNKVTEKGKDVELRCDPISGHTALYWYRQSLGQGLEFLIYFQGNSAPDKSGLPSDRFSAERTGGSVSTLTIQRTQQEDSAVYLCASSPGGYSYNEQFFGPGTRLTVL.

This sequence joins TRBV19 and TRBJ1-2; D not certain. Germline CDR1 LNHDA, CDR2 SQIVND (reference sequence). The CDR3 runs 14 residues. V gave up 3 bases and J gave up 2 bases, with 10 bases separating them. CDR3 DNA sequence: TGTGCCAGTAGTATCAGTAGGGAGAACTATGGCTACACCTTC. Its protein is CASSISRENYGYTF.

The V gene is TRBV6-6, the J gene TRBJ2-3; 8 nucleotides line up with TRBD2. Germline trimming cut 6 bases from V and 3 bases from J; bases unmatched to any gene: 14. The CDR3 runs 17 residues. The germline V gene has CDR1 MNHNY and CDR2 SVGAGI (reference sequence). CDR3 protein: CASRRTGGLHATDTQYF. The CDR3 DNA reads TGTGCCAGCAGGCGAACGGGGGGGCTACATGCGACAGATACGCAGTATTTT.